The 30 T cell receptor beta chains in this list originate from one sample, sequenced in a study of shared clonotypes between healthy human individuals. TCRdb keeps only in-frame clones here, not all; method: immunoSEQ multiplex PCR. The sample includes about 2 million clones, 90% to 95% of them seen just once. Specimen: naive CD4+ T cells sorted from blood. The subset here: CD45RA+ positively selected. These receptors originate from a man aged 18 to 29 in good health.

The chain employs TRBV18 and TRBJ1-3; D gene uncertain. CDR1 and CDR2 (germline): KGHSH, LQKENI. The V end was cut by 6 bases, the J end by 6 bases, with 18 bases between. The length of the CDR3 is 15 residues. The CDR3 reads CASSHSSTNPNTIYF. The CDR3 region has the DNA TGTGCCAGCTCTCACAGCTCGACAAATCCAAACACCATATATTTT.

The rearrangement uses TRBV5-6 and TRBJ2-7, with D possibly being TRBD2 (6 bases). This CDR3 region has 14 residues. The V gene lost 1 base and the J gene lost 3 bases, with 11 bases spanning the gap. CDR1 and CDR2 (germline): SGHDT, YYEEEE. CDR3 amino acids: CASSLLGGFYEQYF. Here the CDR3 DNA reads TGTGCCAGCAGCTTGCTGGGGGGTTTCTACGAGCAGTACTTC.

The chain combines TRBV7-9 with TRBJ2-2; D is perhaps TRBD1 or TRBD2 (5 bases each). Germline-derived CDR1 and CDR2 are SEHNR and FQNEAQ (reference sequence). The CDR3 loop spans 17 amino acids. V lost 3 bases and J 6 bases, leaving 20 bases between the germline ends. In DNA, the CDR3 is TGTGCCAGCAGCTTCCCCGGGGCCAGGTGGACCGCCGGGGAGCTGTTTTTT. It yields the protein CASSFPGARWTAGELFF.

V and J are TRBV7-2 and TRBJ2-3, with no clear D. The CDR3 has 15 amino acids. CDR1 SGHTA and CDR2 FQGNSA come from the germline V gene. V gave up 4 bases and J gave up 3 bases, with 14 bases separating them. The CDR3 loop reads CASSSRLGGTDTQYF. CDR3 DNA: TGTGCCAGCAGCTCCCGTCTAGGTGGGACAGATACGCAGTATTTT. The full variable domain, with the rest looked up from reference TRBV7-2 and TRBJ2-3, is GAGVSQSPSNKVTEKGKDVELRCDPISGHTALYWYRQSLGQGLEFLIYFQGNSAPDKSGLPSDRFSAERTGGSVSTLTIQRTQQEDSAVYLCASSSRLGGTDTQYFGPGTRLTVL.

The V call is TRBV27, the J call TRBJ1-6; possible D gene TRBD1, 5 bases. Germline V gene sequence: CDR1 MNHEY, CDR2 SMNVEV (reference sequence). The CDR3 has 14 amino acids. Trimming took 7 bases from V and 7 from J, leaving 14 bases between them. CDR3: CASNRGLENSPLHF. CDR3 nucleotide sequence: TGTGCCAGCAATCGGGGACTGGAAAATTCACCCCTCCACTTT.

The V and J genes are TRBV5-6 and TRBJ2-3, with a tentative D call TRBD1 (5 bases). Trimming cost V 0 bases and J 9 bases, with 5 bases left between them. Per the germline V gene, CDR1 is SGHDT and CDR2 is YYEEEE. The length of the CDR3 is 11 residues. The CDR3 coding sequence is TGTGCCAGCAGCTTGGAGGGGACGCAGTATTTT. It is translated as CASSLEGTQYF.

The chain links TRBV27 to TRBJ2-7; weak D call: TRBD1 (5 bases). CDR3 length: 15 residues. V dropped 4 bases and J dropped 3 bases, with 16 bases sitting between them. Germline V gene lookup returns CDR1 MNHEY and CDR2 SMNVEV (reference sequence). The DNA for the CDR3 is TGTGCCAGCAGTTCTTTGGCGGTTAGGGGCTACGAGCAGTACTTC. Its protein product is CASSSLAVRGYEQYF.

V is TRBV7-8 and J is TRBJ2-7; no definite D call. The CDR3 consists of 15 residues. Germline CDR1 reads SGHVS; CDR2 reads FQNEAQ. V lost 5 bases and J lost 3, with 17 bases in between. DNA for the CDR3: TGTGCCAGCAGCCCAGGCGCCAAACCCTACTACGAGCAGTACTTC. It codes for CASSPGAKPYYEQYF.

The chain recombines TRBV7-2 with TRBJ2-4, with D hard to call. Looked up from germline, CDR1 is SGHTA and CDR2 is FQGNSA. The CDR3 sequence is 13 residues long. The germline V and J ends were trimmed by 5 bases and 6 bases, with 11 bases remaining between them. CDR3 DNA sequence: TGTGCCAGCAGCCTGGCCCGGCTAAACATTCAGTACTTC. Translating it yields CASSLARLNIQYF. Variable domain in full (rest from reference TRBV7-2 and TRBJ2-4): GAGVSQSPSNKVTEKGKDVELRCDPISGHTALYWYRQSLGQGLEFLIYFQGNSAPDKSGLPSDRFSAERTGGSVSTLTIQRTQQEDSAVYLCASSLARLNIQYFGAGTRLSVL.

The chain employs TRBV19 and TRBJ2-3; 11 nucleotides line up with TRBD1. V lost 3 bases to trimming and J lost 1 base; unmatched junction nucleotides: 9. CDR1 is LNHDA, CDR2 SQIVND, per germline (reference sequence). The length of the CDR3 is 18 residues. The CDR3 nucleotides are TGTGCCAGTAGTATTAACCCACCGGGACAGGGGGGCACAGATACGCAGTATTTT. Protein product: CASSINPPGQGGTDTQYF.

This chain uses TRBV7-9 with TRBJ1-6; D is undetermined. V lost 5 bases and J 4 bases, leaving 18 bases between the germline ends. The V gene's germline CDR1 is SEHNR and CDR2 FQNEAQ (reference sequence). The CDR3 is made up of 17 amino acids. CDR3 DNA sequence: TGTGCCAGCAGCCCCAGTCCCAAGGGCCGGTATAATTCACCCCTCCACTTT. It is translated as CASSPSPKGRYNSPLHF.

The chain uses TRBV19 and TRBJ2-6; maybe TRBD1 (5 bases). Between the trimmed V and J ends, which lost 11 bases and 4 bases, there was a span of 12 bases. The CDR3 contains 13 residues. The germline V gene has CDR1 LNHDA and CDR2 SQIVND (reference sequence). CDR3: CASGWLGANVLTF. The CDR3 bases are TGTGCCTCAGGGTGGCTCGGGGCCAACGTCCTGACTTTC. Full variable domain (remainder filled in from reference TRBV19 and TRBJ2-6): DGGITQSPKYLFRKEGQNVTLSCEQNLNHDAMYWYRQDPGQGLRLIYYSQIVNDFQKGDIAEGYSVSREKKESFPLTVTSAQKNPTAFYLCASGWLGANVLTFGAGSRLTVL.

V usage is TRBV9 and J usage is TRBJ1-1, with no clear D. CDR1 and CDR2 from the germline V gene are SGDLS and YYNGEE. With 2 bases removed from V and 0 bases from J, the gap between germline ends came to 8 bases. This CDR3 region has 14 residues. The CDR3 sequence is CASSVLPMNTEAFF. The CDR3 nucleotides read TGTGCCAGCAGCGTCTTGCCCATGAACACTGAAGCTTTCTTT.

The chain links TRBV10-2 to TRBJ2-4; 9 positions match TRBD1. J gave up 8 bases and V 5 bases, and 7 bases lay outside the gene matches. There are 14 residues in the CDR3. Germline V gene sequence: CDR1 WSHSY, CDR2 SAAADI. The chain's CDR3 is CASSLGTGPDIQYF. DNA for the CDR3: TGCGCCAGCAGTTTAGGGACAGGGCCGGACATTCAGTACTTC.

CDR3 nucleotide sequence: TGCGCCAGCAGTGACCCGGGACTAGCCGGGCAGTTCTTC. Translating gives CASSDPGLAGQFF. The rearrangement links TRBV10-1 to TRBJ2-1; 9 bases line up with TRBD2. The CDR3 extends over 13 amino acids. Per the germline V gene, CDR1 is WNHNN and CDR2 is SYGVQD (reference sequence). J lost 12 bases, V lost 3 bases, and 6 bases had no gene match.

This chain links TRBV5-1 with TRBJ2-7; 10 nucleotides align to TRBD2. Trimming at V came to 8 bases and at J to 0 bases, leaving 5 bases not matched to a gene. Germline values: CDR1 SGHRS, CDR2 YFSETQ. The CDR3 consists of 14 residues. CDR3 sequence: CARGASGSSYEQYF. CDR3 DNA: TGCGCCAGGGGGGCTAGCGGGAGCTCCTACGAGCAGTACTTC.

This chain joins TRBV5-1 and TRBJ1-6; no clear D. The V gene lost 3 bases and the J gene lost 7 bases, with 14 bases spanning the gap. The CDR3 is 15 amino acids. Germline V gene data show CDR1 as SGHRS and CDR2 as YFSETQ. The CDR3 nucleotides read TGCGCCAGCAGCTCCACATTACTACCAAATTCACCCCTCCACTTT. Translated, it gives CASSSTLLPNSPLHF.

This clone has a handful of counts. Other DNA variants within this sample encode the same CDR3. The chain joins TRBV7-2 to TRBJ1-1; TRBD1 might be the D (6 bases). Looked up from germline, CDR1 is SGHTA and CDR2 is FQGNSA. The CDR3 is made up of 14 amino acids. Trimming shortened V by 1 base and J by 1 base, and 7 bases separated the two germline ends. The CDR3 here is CASSLGTANTEAFF. CDR3 DNA: TGTGCCAGCAGCTTAGGGACAGCGAACACTGAAGCTTTCTTT.

The V and J genes are TRBV5-4 and TRBJ2-7; 10 bases are shared with TRBD1. Trimming removed 0 bases from V and 4 bases from J; junction bases left unmatched: 4. From germline, CDR1 is SGHNT and CDR2 YYREEE (reference sequence). CDR3 length: 15 residues. CDR3 protein: CASSLAGQGYYEQYF. The CDR3 bases are TGTGCCAGCAGCTTGGCGGGACAGGGGTATTACGAGCAGTACTTC.

V and J are TRBV13 and TRBJ1-2; a weak D match, TRBD1 (5 bases). V lost 5 bases and J lost 6, with 28 bases in between. The V gene's germline CDR1 is PRHDT and CDR2 FYEKMQ (reference sequence). CDR3 size: 18 residues. CDR3 in amino acids: CASSTWPGRGVVRDGYTF. The CDR3 coding sequence is TGTGCCAGCAGCACCTGGCCGGGGAGGGGAGTCGTAAGAGATGGCTACACCTTC.

In the case of this clone: This specimen includes other DNA sequences encoding the same CDR3. The chain is built from TRBV19 and TRBJ1-1, with D possibly TRBD1 on 6 matching bases. CDR3 length: 14 amino acids. Germline V gives CDR1 LNHDA, CDR2 SQIVND (reference sequence). V was cut by 3 bases and J by 0 bases, with 8 bases left in between. The CDR3 sequence is CASSMGQLNTEAFF. For the CDR3, the DNA is TGTGCCAGTAGTATGGGACAACTGAACACTGAAGCTTTCTTT.

This clone was found a few times. The rearrangement uses TRBV4-1 and TRBJ2-5, with 10 bases lining up with TRBD2. The V gene end was trimmed by 3 bases and the J gene end by 5 bases; junction bases not matched to a gene: 6. Germline loops: CDR1 MGHRA, CDR2 YSYEKL. The CDR3 runs to 15 residues. CDR3 in amino acids: CASSQFSGGRETQYF. For the CDR3, the DNA is TGCGCCAGCAGCCAGTTTAGCGGGGGGCGGGAGACCCAGTACTTC.

The CDR3 sequence: CASSLGQTSNYGYTF. CDR3 in DNA: TGTGCCAGTAGTCTCGGACAGACCTCTAACTATGGCTACACCTTC. The chain uses TRBV19 and TRBJ1-2; D may be TRBD1 (6 bases). The CDR3 has 15 residues. V lost 5 bases, J lost 0 bases, and 13 bases lay in between. The germline V gene has CDR1 LNHDA and CDR2 SQIVND (reference sequence).

The V and J genes are TRBV6-1 and TRBJ1-6, with D tentatively TRBD1 (6 bases). Deletions cut 1 base from V and 8 bases from J, with 12 bases between. The CDR3 extends over 15 amino acids. CDR1 is MNHNS, CDR2 SASEGT, per germline. The CDR3 reads CASSEEGGSYSPLHF. The CDR3 DNA is TGTGCCAGCAGTGAAGAAGGGGGTTCGTATTCACCCCTCCACTTT.

V gene TRBV7-9 combines with J gene TRBJ1-2; possible D gene TRBD1, 5 bases. With 5 bases removed from V and 7 bases from J, the gap between germline ends came to 17 bases. Germline CDR1 reads SEHNR; CDR2 reads FQNEAQ (reference sequence). The CDR3 totals 14 residues. CDR3 loop: CASSPSGGSGGYTF. For the CDR3, the DNA is TGTGCCAGCAGCCCCAGCGGGGGTTCGGGTGGCTACACCTTC.

This clone was observed a handful of times. The sample holds other DNA sequences that translate to the same CDR3. The chain carries TRBV6-1 and TRBJ2-2; D remains ambiguous. Germline CDR1 and CDR2: MNHNS and SASEGT. The CDR3 spans 13 residues. V was clipped by 3 bases and J by 2 bases, with 4 bases between them. CDR3 in DNA: TGTGCCAGCAGTGACCACAACACCGGGGAGCTGTTTTTT. Translation: CASSDHNTGELFF.

The rearrangement uses TRBV9 and TRBJ1-2; possible D gene TRBD1, 5 bases. V was pared by 3 bases and J by 5 bases, with 17 bases between. CDR1 is SGDLS and CDR2 is YYNGEE in the germline V gene. The length of the CDR3 is 15 residues. The CDR3 DNA follows: TGTGCCAGCAGCGCATACGACACGAGGGGTTATGGCTACACCTTC. Protein product: CASSAYDTRGYGYTF.

Regarding this clone: The sample carries other DNA sequences with the same CDR3. This chain links TRBV10-3 with TRBJ2-5, with D possibly matching TRBD2 (5 bases). In germline, CDR1 is ENHRY, CDR2 SYGVKD. CDR3 length: 13 residues. The V and J ends lost 0 bases and 5 bases respectively, with 7 bases between them. The CDR3 DNA reads TGTGCCATCAGTGAGTCCGGGGTCGAGACCCAGTACTTC. This codes for CAISESGVETQYF.

The chain recombines TRBV2 with TRBJ2-6; 9 bases align to TRBD1. The CDR3 sequence is 17 residues long. The junction had 11 bases not matched to a gene; V was cut back by 7 bases and J by 4 bases. CDR1 is SNHLY, CDR2 FYNNEI, per germline. This CDR3 reads CASIPPGQGGGANVLTF. DNA for the CDR3: TGTGCCAGCATTCCCCCGGGACAGGGCGGAGGGGCCAACGTCCTGACTTTC.

This rearrangement joins TRBV11-2 to TRBJ2-3; the match to TRBD2 covers 7 bases. The CDR3 covers 14 residues. Losses at the gene ends were 5 bases for V and 5 bases for J; bases not matched to a gene: 7. In germline, CDR1 is SGHAT, CDR2 FQNNGV. The CDR3 is CASSPSGIVDTQYF. The CDR3 DNA follows: TGTGCCAGCAGCCCCAGCGGGATCGTAGATACGCAGTATTTT.